What follows is one TCR beta chain and its context. Its antigen is currently unknown. The ends were cut back, 4 bases at V and 5 bases at J, with 27 bases in the middle. Germline CDR1 and CDR2: SGDLS and YYNGEE. The CDR3 consists of 19 residues. This record belongs to a study of cytomegalovirus exposure and HLA in healthy donors. A multiplex PCR was run with 60 Vbeta primers and 13 Jbeta primers. The assay was immunoSEQ multiplex PCR, and TCRdb's table has in-frame clones only and misses some. The clone table shows over 100,000 clones, with the ten largest holding 6.8%. Study results and caveats: Specificity for CMV antigens was confirmed in vitro for a few of the CMV-associated chains. In a later analysis, specific HLA alleles were associated with around 17,000 TCR beta sequences at a 0.05 false discovery rate. In a later analysis, a genetic analysis reported fewer productive-TCR N-insertions in an Asian-associated ancestry cluster than the cohort average. What was likely a sequencing artifact was a cluster of highly shared sequence variants.

V and J are TRBV9 and TRBJ1-4, with D perhaps matching TRBD1 (6 bases). This receptor was taken from a man aged 40-49 years in good health and CMV-seropositive. Sequencing was done on a sample of PBMCs. The CDR3 nucleotides are TGTGCCAGCAGCACACCCAAGACAGGCCCAATAATGGGAAATGAAAAACTGTTTTTT. Residues: CASSTPKTGPIMGNEKLFF.